This entry lists 32 T cell receptor beta chains sequenced from one sample in a study of regulatory T cells in long-lasting Graves disease. Time point described: newly diagnosed GD, antithyroid drugs for less than 3 months. After RNA was extracted from PBMCs, the TCR library was made from it. Arm-PCR of CDR3 regions and iRepertoire HTBI primers were used to build TCR beta libraries. TCRdb reanalysed the multiplex PCR reads using MiXCR and keeps one entry per CDR3 protein. The sample lists around 470,000 distinct CDR3 sequences, 12% to 15% occurring once. The sample was also linked to a second study, of T cells in Graves' hyperthyroidism and ophthalmopathy.

Sequencing used peripheral blood mononuclear cells (PBMCs), obtained at new diagnosis, from a patient treated with antithyroid drugs. These receptors all stem from a woman aged 45-60 years with Graves disease.

The V and J genes are TRBV9 and TRBJ1-3, with 7 bases lining up with TRBD1. The CDR3 is 14 amino acids. After removal of 4 bases from V and 3 bases from J, the junction contained 4 bases not matched to a gene. Germline V gives CDR1 SGDLS, CDR2 YYNGEE. CDR3 bases: TGTGCCAGCAGCCCCGGGACAGATGGAAACACCATATATTTT. The encoded protein is CASSPGTDGNTIYF.

V is TRBV19 and J is TRBJ2-3; tentatively, D is TRBD1 (6 bases). The ends were cut back, 7 bases at V and 4 bases at J, with 15 bases in the middle. The CDR3 contains 14 residues. CDR1 LNHDA and CDR2 SQIVND come from the germline V gene (reference sequence). CDR3 DNA: TGTGCCAGTATGCAGGAAAGACAGGCAGATACGCAGTATTTT. As protein: CASMQERQADTQYF.

This clonotype was seen a few times. The CDR3 sequence is CASSRTTGLFNNEQFF. CDR3 nucleotides: TGTGCCAGCAGCCGAACGACAGGCTTATTTAACAATGAGCAGTTCTTC. V usage is TRBV7-2 and J usage is TRBJ2-1, with D tentatively TRBD1 (6 bases). CDR1 is SGHTA and CDR2 is FQGNSA in the germline V gene. This CDR3 is 16 amino acids long. Trimming took 5 bases from V and 5 from J, leaving 19 bases between them.

At least ten counts were recorded for this clonotype. The chain carries TRBV18 and TRBJ1-5; TRBD1 is a possible D gene (5 bases). Germline V gives CDR1 KGHSH, CDR2 LQKENI. Trimming pared 3 bases from V and 3 bases from J, leaving 9 bases between. The CDR3 loop spans 14 amino acids. The CDR3 DNA reads TGTGCCAGCTCACCGGACATCCTCAATCAGCCCCAGCATTTT. Residues: CASSPDILNQPQHF.

This clonotype was seen ten or more times. The J gene is TRBJ2-7, the V gene TRBV5-1; either TRBD1 or TRBD2 may fit D (5 bases each). Between the trimmed V and J ends, which lost 4 bases and 5 bases, there was a span of 16 bases. Germline V gives CDR1 SGHRS, CDR2 YFSETQ. The CDR3 contains 14 residues. CDR3 residues: CASSPYPGTDEQYF. CDR3 nucleotide sequence: TGCGCCAGCAGCCCCTATCCAGGGACGGACGAGCAGTACTTC.

The CDR3 reads CASTFGLADTQYF. CDR3 in DNA: TGTGCCAGCACCTTTGGACTAGCGGATACGCAGTATTTT. The genes are TRBV12-3 or TRBV12-4 and TRBJ2-3; 9 bases map to TRBD2. This CDR3 has 13 residues. Trimming cost V 7 bases and J 6 bases; bases outside gene matches: 5.

This clonotype was seen many times. The J gene is TRBJ2-5, the V gene TRBV6-5; either TRBD1 or TRBD2 may supply D (5 bases each). The germline V gene has CDR1 MNHEY and CDR2 SVGAGI. V shed 2 bases and J shed 2 bases, with 24 bases lying between them. The CDR3 consists of 19 residues. This chain's CDR3 is CASSYLGTRGHTIQETQYF. The CDR3 DNA reads as TGTGCCAGCAGTTACCTTGGCACTAGGGGTCACACGATTCAAGAGACCCAGTACTTC.

There are many counts of this clonotype. This chain joins TRBV28 and TRBJ2-1; tentatively, D is TRBD2 (6 bases). This CDR3 is 13 amino acids long. CDR1 is MDHEN, CDR2 SYDVKM, per germline. Deletions cut 4 bases from V and 11 bases from J, with 15 bases between. The CDR3 spells CASSSPAGSKQFF. DNA for the CDR3: TGTGCCAGCAGTTCCCCGGCCGGGAGTAAGCAGTTCTTC. Looking up the rest from reference TRBV28 and TRBJ2-1 gives the full variable domain: DVKVTQSSRYLVKRTGEKVFLECVQDMDHENMFWYRQDPGLGLRLIYFSYDVKMKEKGDIPEGYSVSREKKERFSLILESASTNQTSMYLCASSSPAGSKQFFGPGTRLTVL.

A note on this clonotype: A much larger clone lies a single base off, so this may be a read error. This chain links TRBV6-9 with TRBJ2-7; D possibly corresponds to TRBD2 (6 bases). This CDR3 spans 15 amino acids. The germline CDR1 and CDR2 sequences are MNHGY and SVAAGI. V gave up 3 bases and J gave up 6 bases, with 18 bases separating them. This CDR3 reads CASSYSKTGVGEQYF. In DNA form, the CDR3 reads TGTGCCAGCAGTTACTCGAAAACGGGAGTAGGCGAGCAGTACTTC.

This chain connects TRBV29-1 to TRBJ2-7, with D tentatively TRBD2 (6 bases). This CDR3 contains 14 residues. Trimming removed 3 bases at V and 0 bases at J, with 12 bases between. The V gene's germline CDR1 is SQVTM and CDR2 ANQGSEA. CDR3 sequence: CSVDVVGSSYEQYF. CDR3 bases: TGCAGCGTTGATGTGGTCGGGAGCTCCTACGAGCAGTACTTC.

This clonotype was counted at least ten times. The chain employs TRBV3-1 and TRBJ2-5; 14 bases agree with TRBD2. Germline V gene data show CDR1 as LGHDT and CDR2 as YNNKEL (reference sequence). V lost 1 base and J lost 4; bases outside the gene matches: 5. CDR3 length equals 17 residues. CDR3 in amino acids: CASSQGRLAGGPETQYF. The CDR3 DNA reads TGTGCCAGCAGCCAAGGTAGACTAGCGGGAGGGCCAGAGACCCAGTACTTC.

This chain connects TRBV2 to TRBJ1-1, with no clear D. The CDR3 is made up of 11 amino acids. The V gene's germline CDR1 is SNHLY and CDR2 FYNNEI. V was trimmed by 10 bases and J by 1 base, leaving 7 bases between them. For the CDR3, the DNA is TGTGCCATCATGTCGAACACTGAAGCTTTCTTT. It encodes CAIMSNTEAFF. Based on the CDR3 plus reference TRBV2 and TRBJ1-1, the full variable domain is EPEVTQTPSHQVTQMGQEVILRCVPISNHLYFYWYRQILGQKVEFLVSFYNNEISEKSEIFDDQFSVERPDGSNFTLKIRSTKLEDSAMYFCAIMSNTEAFFGQGTRLTVV.

This clonotype was picked up one time. V usage is TRBV10-3 and J usage is TRBJ2-7, with a possible D match to TRBD1 (5 bases). The CDR3 contains 18 residues. The germline gives CDR1 ENHRY, CDR2 SYGVKD. Deletions cut 4 bases from V and 7 bases from J, with 29 bases between. CDR3 region: CAISGYSTELFSYNEQYF. The CDR3 nucleotides are TGTGCCATCAGTGGATACTCGACAGAGCTCTTCTCCTACAATGAGCAGTACTTC.

The table lists this clonotype with a count of one. A much bigger clone sits one base away, suggesting this may be a read error. As the CDR3 is not closed by the conserved phenylalanine or tryptophan, this likely results from a read error. The genes are TRBV5-1 and TRBJ2-7; D is uncertain. This CDR3 spans 13 amino acids. V lost 6 bases and J 0 bases, leaving 10 bases between the germline ends. Looked up from germline, CDR1 is SGHRS and CDR2 is YFSETQ. CDR3 nucleotides: TGCGCCAGCAAGTACCGGAGCTCCTACGAGCAGTACTGC. Protein product: CASKYRSSYEQYC.

This clonotype was seen at least ten times. The chain has TRBV28 and TRBJ2-7; D tentatively fits TRBD1 or TRBD2 (5 bases each). This CDR3 has 13 residues. The V gene lost 8 bases and the J gene lost 4 bases, with 15 bases spanning the gap. The germline V gene has CDR1 MDHEN and CDR2 SYDVKM. The CDR3 loop is CASHSGRRYEQYF. The CDR3 region has the DNA TGTGCCAGCCACTCGGGACGGCGATACGAGCAGTACTTC.

The rearrangement joins TRBV5-1 to TRBJ2-7; weak D call: TRBD1 (5 bases). Trimming shortened V by 2 bases and J by 3 bases, and 15 bases separated the two germline ends. Germline lookup yields CDR1 SGHRS and CDR2 YFSETQ. This CDR3 region has 15 residues. The CDR3 DNA follows: TGCGCCAGCAGCTTAGGAACCGACAGTATCTACGAGCAGTACTTC. As protein: CASSLGTDSIYEQYF.

This clonotype turned up a few times. The V call is TRBV7-8, the J call TRBJ2-1; D is undetermined. Gene TRBJ2-7 matches the end of the DNA better, so the J call may be wrong. The CDR3 consists of 15 residues. Germline V CDR1 and CDR2: SGHVS, FQNEAQ. The chain's CDR3 is CASSLEARPPPPQYF. For the CDR3, the DNA is TGTGCCAGCAGCTTAGAGGCTAGGCCCCCCCCCCCGCAGTACTTC.

This clonotype was seen many times. The J gene is TRBJ2-1, the V gene TRBV11-2, with D possibly being TRBD1 (5 bases). Between the trimmed V and J ends, which lost 4 bases and 4 bases, there was a span of 14 bases. In germline, CDR1 is SGHAT, CDR2 FQNNGV. This CDR3 has 15 residues. The CDR3 protein is CASSSPLGQYNEQFF. CDR3 sequence (DNA): TGTGCCAGCAGCTCTCCCCTCGGACAATACAATGAGCAGTTCTTC.

The chain carries TRBV6-1 and TRBJ1-6; weak D call: TRBD1 (5 bases). The germline V gene has CDR1 MNHNS and CDR2 SASEGT. V was trimmed by 6 bases and J by 7 bases, leaving 10 bases between them. There are 13 residues in the CDR3. CDR3 amino acids: CASRLNRNSPLHF. CDR3 in DNA: TGTGCCAGCAGATTGAACAGGAATTCACCCCTCCACTTT.

The table lists this clonotype with many counts. The V call is TRBV28, the J call TRBJ1-2; D call uncertain. Trimming left V 2 bases short and J 8 bases short, with 12 bases between. This CDR3 comprises 13 residues. Looked up from germline, CDR1 is MDHEN and CDR2 is SYDVKM. The CDR3 is CASSLMPAGGYTF. The DNA of the CDR3 is TGTGCCAGCAGTTTAATGCCTGCGGGGGGCTACACCTTC.

This clonotype was counted ten times or more. The V and J genes are TRBV12-5 and TRBJ2-3; tentative D call: TRBD2 (6 bases). This CDR3 contains 16 residues. CDR1 LGHNT and CDR2 FRNRAP come from the germline V gene. Trimming removed 0 bases at V and 2 bases at J, with 12 bases between. CDR3 nucleotides: TGTGCTAGTGGTTTGGTACATAGCGGAACCACAGATACGCAGTATTTT. Translating gives CASGLVHSGTTDTQYF.

The V call is TRBV28, the J call TRBJ1-4; D unresolved. The germline CDR1 and CDR2 sequences are MDHEN and SYDVKM. This CDR3 spans 14 amino acids. V was trimmed by 6 bases and J by 4 bases, leaving 12 bases between them. The CDR3 here is CASRPPGSNEKLFF. Here the CDR3 DNA reads TGTGCCAGCAGGCCCCCTGGGAGTAATGAAAAACTGTTTTTT.

Ten or more counts support this clonotype. The chain uses TRBV27 and TRBJ2-1; 14 bases align to TRBD2. CDR3 size: 16 residues. Germline V gives CDR1 MNHEY, CDR2 SMNVEV (reference sequence). The V and J ends lost 5 bases and 8 bases, in that order; junction bases with no gene match: 8. The CDR3 DNA reads as TGTGCCAGCAGTATAGGGACTAGCGGGAGTATCCATGAGCAGTTCTTC. It yields the protein CASSIGTSGSIHEQFF.

On this clonotype itself: Being one base from a much bigger clone, this may be a read error. This chain links TRBV28 with TRBJ1-5, with a possible D match to TRBD1 (5 bases). This CDR3 has 15 amino acids. Per germline, CDR1 MDHEN and CDR2 SYDVKM. The DNA for the CDR3 is TGTGCCAGCAGTTTAACGGGGGGAGGCAATCGGCCCCAGCATTTT. Translated, it gives CASSLTGGGNRPQHF. The entire variable domain, with the rest obtained from reference TRBV28 and TRBJ1-5, is as follows: DVKVTQSSRYLVKRTGEKVFLECVQDMDHENMFWYRQDPGLGLRLIYFSYDVKMKEKGDIPEGYSVSREKKERFSLILESASTNQTSMYLCASSLTGGGNRPQHFGDGTRLSIL.

This clonotype has more than one count but fewer than ten. The V and J genes are TRBV7-9 and TRBJ2-7, with D maybe TRBD2 (6 bases). Germline V gene data show CDR1 as SEHNR and CDR2 as FQNEAQ (reference sequence). Trimming removed 2 bases at V and 0 bases at J, with 11 bases between. There are 15 residues in the CDR3. The CDR3 spells CASSLFGGNSYEQYF. CDR3 nucleotide sequence: TGTGCCAGCAGCTTATTTGGCGGGAACTCCTACGAGCAGTACTTC. Based on the CDR3 plus reference TRBV7-9 and TRBJ2-7, the full variable domain is DTGVSQNPRHKITKRGQNVTFRCDPISEHNRLYWYRQTLGQGPEFLTYFQNEAQLEKSRLLSDRFSAERPKGSFSTLEIQRTEQGDSAMYLCASSLFGGNSYEQYFGPGTRLTVT.

In its sample, this clonotype was seen many times. The rearrangement uses TRBV28 and TRBJ2-7, with 9 bases aligning to TRBD1. CDR3 size: 15 residues. J was trimmed by 0 bases and V by 6 bases; bases with no gene match: 6. The V gene's germline CDR1 is MDHEN and CDR2 SYDVKM. The CDR3 region is CASRTPGQGSYEQYF. CDR3 bases: TGTGCCAGCAGGACCCCGGGACAGGGCTCCTACGAGCAGTACTTC.

This clonotype was seen a handful of times. The chain carries TRBV19 and TRBJ2-1; perhaps TRBD2 as D (5 bases). V was clipped by 1 base and J by 9 bases, with 13 bases between them. Germline V gene lookup returns CDR1 LNHDA and CDR2 SQIVND (reference sequence). The CDR3 runs 14 residues. CDR3 region: CASSIVELEVEQFF. The CDR3 bases are TGTGCCAGTAGTATAGTCGAACTAGAGGTTGAGCAGTTCTTC.

This clonotype was counted a few times. An end of the junction differs from the germline gene, which may be a read error. V gene TRBV27 combines with J gene TRBJ2-7; D possibly corresponds to TRBD2 (7 bases). The length of the CDR3 is 19 residues. Germline CDR1 reads MNHEY; CDR2 reads SMNVEV (reference sequence). This CDR3 reads CASSYQGLTGGGRAYGQYF. DNA of the CDR3: TGTGCCAGCAGTTATCAGGGACTAACCGGAGGGGGTCGTGCCTACGGGCAGTACTTC.

Note on this clonotype: The junction departs from germline at one end; a sequencing error may be responsible. The chain employs TRBV13 and TRBJ2-2; 11 bases are a match to TRBD2. This CDR3 contains 16 residues. CDR1 and CDR2 from the germline V gene are PRHDT and FYEKMQ (reference sequence). The CDR3 sequence is CASSIGLAGNTGELFF. CDR3 coding DNA: TGTGCCAGCAGCATAGGACTAGCGGGGAACACCGGGGAGCTGTTTTTT.

The V gene is TRBV7-9, the J gene TRBJ2-5; possible D gene TRBD2, 6 bases. The CDR3 consists of 17 residues. V lost 3 bases and J lost 2, with 19 bases in between. The germline gives CDR1 SEHNR, CDR2 FQNEAQ (reference sequence). Here the CDR3 reads CASSLGSRWRGQETQYF. In DNA form, the CDR3 reads TGTGCCAGCAGCTTGGGGTCTCGATGGAGGGGACAAGAGACCCAGTACTTC.

This rearrangement joins TRBV6-1 to TRBJ2-3, with 7 bases identical to TRBD2. V was pared by 2 bases and J by 6 bases, with 14 bases of the junction left unmatched. CDR1 and CDR2 from the germline V gene are MNHNS and SASEGT. This CDR3 comprises 17 residues. In DNA, the CDR3 is TGTGCCAGCAGTGAAACGGGCGGGGCGGGAGTAGCCGATACGCAGTATTTT. Amino acid sequence: CASSETGGAGVADTQYF.

Many counts were recorded for this clonotype. The rearrangement links TRBV2 to TRBJ2-3; D is tentatively TRBD1 or TRBD2 (5 bases each). Looked up from germline, CDR1 is SNHLY and CDR2 is FYNNEI. The CDR3 totals 17 residues. V dropped 7 bases and J dropped 3 bases, with 23 bases sitting between them. The DNA for the CDR3 is TGTGCCAGCAACTTTGACGGGACCCAGAAAGGGACAGATACGCAGTATTTT. Its protein product is CASNFDGTQKGTDTQYF.